This T cell receptor (beta chain) was found in a study of blood T cell repertoires in COVID-19. Study-wide context: Donors in the United States, Italy and Spain gave samples during acute or convalescent COVID-19. PBMCs, B-cell-depleted T cells, or T cells provided the cDNA or gDNA that made up the material.

As processed by the authors: Scientists estimated how many nucleated cells there were by amplifying reference gene primers. Data came from immunoSEQ multiplex PCR; TCRdb stores just in-frame clones and leaves some out. The DNA was the basis for D and trimming; V, J and clone size are from that table. The top ten clones hold approximately 41% of a sample with around 26,000 clones, roughly 80% of them seen once. Trimming pared 6 bases from V and 2 bases from J, leaving 14 bases between. Germline V lookup: CDR1 MNHEY, CDR2 SVGAGI. The CDR3 covers 14 residues. The TCR was taken from a man in his sixties or seventies with acute or convalescent COVID-19. Sequences were obtained from peripheral blood. The chain has TRBV6-5 and TRBJ2-7; a weak D match, TRBD1 (6 bases). This chain's CDR3 is CASRHREKAYEQYF. CDR3 nucleotide sequence: TGTGCCAGCAGACACAGGGAGAAGGCCTACGAGCAGTACTTC.